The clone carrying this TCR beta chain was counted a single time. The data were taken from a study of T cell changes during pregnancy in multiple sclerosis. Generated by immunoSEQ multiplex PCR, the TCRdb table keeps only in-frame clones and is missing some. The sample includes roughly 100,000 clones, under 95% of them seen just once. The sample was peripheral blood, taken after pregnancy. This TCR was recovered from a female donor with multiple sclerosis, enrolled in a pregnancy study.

The CDR3 bases are TGTGCCAGCAGCGGGCTCCTCCAAGAGACCCAGTACTTC. It codes for CASSGLLQETQYF. The rearrangement uses TRBV9 and TRBJ2-5; D call uncertain. V was cut by 3 bases and J by 1 base, with 7 bases left in between. This CDR3 is built from 13 residues. CDR1 is SGDLS, CDR2 YYNGEE, per germline.